These T cell receptor beta chains were read from a single sample in a study of T cells in Graves' hyperthyroidism and ophthalmopathy. From the multiplex PCR reads, TCRdb called clonotypes with MiXCR, one entry per CDR3 protein. The repertoire holds 300,000 to 350,000 distinct CDR3 sequences, with around a fifth as singletons. The sequenced sample was blood. Every receptor here comes from a woman aged 45-65 years with Graves' hyperthyroidism. CDR3s include the opening cysteine and the closing phenylalanine or tryptophan. Fields, in order: D gene, V gene, clone size, J gene, CDR3 protein, CDR3 DNA. D genes are given only for firm matches. Expanded clones are given a class, and other clones once, few, many or no size at all.

TRBD1	TRBV20-1	.	TRBJ2-2	CSARKNRDRGPNRNTGELFF	TGCAGTGCTAGAAAAAACCGGGACAGGGGGCCGAACAGGAACACCGGGGAGCTGTTTTTT
TRBD1	TRBV27	many	TRBJ1-2	CASSEGTGTYGYTF	TGTGCCAGCAGCGAGGGGACAGGGACCTATGGCTACACCTTC
.	TRBV11-2	many	TRBJ1-1	CASSFTAGGTEAFF	TGTGCCAGCAGCTTCACGGCGGGAGGCACTGAAGCTTTCTTT
TRBD2	TRBV20-1	few	TRBJ2-7	CSARGDSGGSEQYF	TGCAGTGCTAGAGGTGATAGCGGGGGGAGCGAGCAGTACTTC
.	TRBV6-1	many	TRBJ2-3	CASSESGTPGHTQYF	TGTGCCAGCAGTGAATCCGGGACCCCCGGGCATACGCAGTATTTT
.	TRBV28	many	TRBJ1-1	CASSFFFGGFHENTEAFF	TGTGCCAGCAGTTTTTTTTTCGGAGGGTTTCATGAGAACACTGAAGCTTTCTTT
.	TRBV19	once	TRBJ2-2	CASTSAGLVNTGELFF	TGTGCCAGTACCTCCGCGGGACTGGTAAACACCGGGGAGCTGTTTTTT
TRBD1	TRBV7-9	few	TRBJ2-7	CASSRRDRSYEQYF	TGTGCCAGCAGCCGCCGGGACAGGTCCTACGAGCAGTACTTC
TRBD1	TRBV18	many	TRBJ1-1	CASSPRTGWNTEAFF	TGTGCCAGCTCTCCGCGGACAGGGTGGAACACTGAAGCTTTCTTT
.	TRBV18	.	TRBJ2-7	CASSPLLGQSYEQYF	TGTGCCAGCTCACCACTATTAGGACAGTCCTACGAGCAGTACTTC
.	TRBV27	many	TRBJ2-5	CASSQGRGRQETQYF	TGTGCCAGCAGTCAGGGCAGGGGGAGGCAAGAGACCCAGTACTTC
.	TRBV9	many	TRBJ2-5	CASSVGEGRGETQYF	TGTGCCAGCAGCGTAGGTGAGGGACGGGGAGAGACCCAGTACTTC
TRBD2	TRBV7-9	few	TRBJ2-3	CASSLIRAGGSDTQYF	TGTGCCAGCAGCTTAATACGCGCGGGAGGTTCAGATACGCAGTATTTT
TRBD1	TRBV20-1	.	TRBJ1-2	CSAEPGQTLYGYTF	TGCAGTGCTGAGCCGGGACAGACTCTCTATGGCTACACCTTC
.	TRBV30	many	TRBJ1-4	CAWNTPRFRNEKLFF	TGTGCCTGGAACACCCCTCGGTTTCGGAATGAAAAACTGTTTTTT
.	TRBV20-1	many	TRBJ2-6	CSPYRASGANVLTF	TGCAGCCCTTACAGGGCCTCTGGGGCCAACGTCCTGACTTTC
.	TRBV2	.	TRBJ1-4	CASISQLGEKLFF	TGTGCCAGCATATCGCAGCTTGGGGAAAAACTGTTTTTT
.	TRBV5-1	many	TRBJ1-1	CASSLVGEGSTEAFF	TGCGCCAGCAGCTTGGTCGGGGAGGGGAGCACTGAAGCTTTCTTT
TRBD2	TRBV3-1	many	TRBJ2-5	CASSQDAAGAPGETQYF	TGTGCCAGCAGCCAAGATGCAGCGGGAGCCCCCGGGGAGACCCAGTACTTC
.	TRBV5-5	few	TRBJ2-3	CASSLRWGADTQYF	TGTGCCAGCAGCTTGAGATGGGGGGCAGATACGCAGTATTTT
.	TRBV11-3	many	TRBJ1-5	CASSLGSEGNQPQHF	TGTGCCAGCAGCTTAGGCTCCGAGGGCAATCAGCCCCAGCATTTT
.	TRBV6-2/TRBV6-3	.	TRBJ2-6	CASGRALSSGANVLTF	TGTGCCAGCGGACGGGCACTCTCCTCTGGGGCCAACGTCCTGACTTTC
.	TRBV12-3/TRBV12-4	many	TRBJ1-1	CASNSREMNTEAFF	TGTGCCAGCAACTCCCGGGAAATGAACACTGAAGCTTTCTTT
TRBD2	TRBV2	many	TRBJ2-7	CASSEALSGGTREQYF	TGTGCCAGCAGTGAAGCGCTTAGCGGGGGAACGAGAGAGCAGTACTTC
TRBD1	TRBV27	many	TRBJ1-6	CASSSTGTGDSPLHF	TGTGCCAGCAGTTCCACCGGGACAGGGGACTCACCCCTCCACTTT
.	TRBV18	many	TRBJ2-3	CASSGGQDTQYF	TGTGCCAGCTCAGGGGGCCAAGATACGCAGTATTTT
.	TRBV30	many	TRBJ2-3	CAWKLAWSLFLDTQYF	TGTGCCTGGAAGCTGGCCTGGTCTCTGTTTTTAGATACGCAGTATTTT
TRBD2	TRBV7-9	.	TRBJ2-1	CASSLGTSGIDEQFF	TGTGCCAGCAGCTTGGGGACTAGCGGGATAGATGAGCAGTTCTTC
TRBD2	TRBV2	many	TRBJ2-2	CARTPGLAGGRFTGELFF	TGTGCCAGAACTCCGGGACTAGCGGGGGGCCGTTTTACCGGGGAGCTGTTTTTT
.	TRBV28	many	TRBJ1-2	CASSLSSYGYTF	TGTGCCAGCAGTTTGAGTTCCTATGGCTACACCTTC
.	TRBV27	many	TRBJ1-2	CASGTGLDYGYTF	TGTGCCAGCGGGACCGGACTCGACTATGGCTACACCTTC
.	TRBV11-2	few	TRBJ2-1	CASSSPRHYNEQFF	TGTGCCAGCAGCTCCCCGCGGCACTACAATGAGCAGTTCTTC
.	TRBV28	many	TRBJ2-7	CASCRAYEQYF	TGTGCCAGCTGCCGGGCCTACGAGCAGTACTTC
.	TRBV27	many	TRBJ1-3	CASSPSYGNTIYF	TGTGCCAGCAGTCCCTCGTATGGAAACACCATATATTTT
.	TRBV6-1	.	TRBJ1-6	CASTLGPPDSPLHF	TGTGCCAGCACCTTGGGACCCCCAGATTCACCCCTCCACTTT
.	TRBV11-2	many	TRBJ2-3	CASSFRGAGTDTQYF	TGTGCCAGCAGCTTTCGGGGGGCAGGCACAGATACGCAGTATTTT
.	TRBV19	few	TRBJ1-5	CASSTGTGINQPQHF	TGTGCCAGTAGTACTGGGACGGGTATCAATCAGCCCCAGCATTTT
.	TRBV18	many	TRBJ1-1	CASSPGRSLYEAFF	TGTGCCAGCTCACCGGGACGGAGCCTATACGAGGCTTTCTTT
TRBD1	TRBV29-1	few	TRBJ1-2	CSVATGVHDYTF	TGCAGCGTTGCGACAGGGGTTCACGACTACACCTTC
.	TRBV15	.	TRBJ1-4	CATSRDQNEKLFF	TGTGCCACCAGCAGAGATCAGAATGAAAAACTGTTTTTT
TRBD1	TRBV4-1	many	TRBJ1-5	CASSQPGQGGQPQHF	TGCGCCAGCAGCCAGCCGGGACAGGGCGGCCAGCCCCAGCATTTT
.	TRBV27	many	TRBJ2-6	CASSPGKAGANVLTF	TGTGCCAGCAGTCCAGGGAAAGCTGGGGCCAACGTCCTGACTTTC
.	TRBV10-3	few	TRBJ1-2	CAIRDGFYGYTF	TGTGCCATCAGGGACGGTTTCTATGGCTACACCTTC
TRBD2	TRBV9	.	TRBJ2-1	CASSARLAGVPEQFF	TGTGCCAGCAGCGCCCGACTAGCGGGGGTCCCTGAGCAGTTCTTC
.	TRBV7-3	many	TRBJ1-1	CASSLRGRPNTEAFF	TGTGCCAGCAGCTTGAGGGGGAGGCCGAACACTGAAGCTTTCTTT
.	TRBV7-3	many	TRBJ1-1	CASSSRGMGTEAFF	TGTGCCAGCAGCTCCAGGGGCATGGGCACTGAAGCTTTCTTT
.	TRBV2	many	TRBJ1-1	CASSEARESEAFF	TGTGCCAGCAGTGAAGCTCGGGAGTCTGAAGCTTTCTTT
TRBD1	TRBV4-1	.	TRBJ1-6	CASRRGQEANSPLHF	TGCGCCAGCAGGCGTGGACAGGAAGCCAATTCACCCCTCCACTTT
.	TRBV3-1	few	TRBJ1-6	CASSQDFWFSDNSPLHF	TGTGCCAGCAGCCAAGATTTTTGGTTCTCCGACAATTCACCCCTCCACTTT
.	TRBV20-1	many	TRBJ1-3	CSAREGNVNTIYF	TGCAGTGCTAGAGAGGGCAATGTAAACACCATATATTTT
.	TRBV2	many	TRBJ1-2	CASSEQVYGYTF	TGTGCCAGCAGCGAACAGGTGTATGGCTACACCTTC
.	TRBV5-1	many	TRBJ2-3	CASSLGGDGTDTQYF	TGCGCCAGCAGCTTGGGAGGGGATGGCACAGATACGCAGTATTTT
TRBD1	TRBV2	many	TRBJ2-7	CASKGQGYNEQYF	TGTGCCAGCAAGGGACAGGGTTACAACGAGCAGTACTTC
.	TRBV5-1	many	TRBJ1-1	CASSVGRVNTEAFF	TGCGCCAGCAGCGTCGGACGGGTGAACACTGAAGCTTTCTTT